This T cell receptor beta chain was documented in a study of Ad26.COV2.S vaccination and SARS-CoV-2 variants. Study information: Enrollment placed the donor in the COV1001 Ad26.COV2.S trial arm. Participants got Ad26.COV2.S intramuscularly, once or twice 56 days apart.

Germline V gives CDR1 SEHNR, CDR2 FQNEAQ (reference sequence). The CDR3 length is 12 residues. Between the trimmed V and J ends, which lost 10 bases and 9 bases, there was a span of 19 bases. This clone was picked up a small number of times. TCRdb's table, derived via immunoSEQ multiplex PCR, lists solely in-frame clones and lacks some. The sample has 430,000 or so clones, roughly 89% seen once. Treatment given: some 20 received Ad26.COV2.S at low or high dose, single or two shots; a few received placebo; per-sample allocation not given. Collection of samples fell on day 63 after the first vaccine or placebo injection. Boston provided a donor who was an adult aged 18-55 years. In the vaccine, an Ad26 vector expressed the SARS-CoV-2 spike of the Wuhan strain.

This specimen was peripheral blood, taken in a trial of Ad26.COV2.S vaccine versus placebo. The receptor's source is a person aged 18 to 65 who received the Ad26.COV2.S COVID-19 vaccine or a placebo. J is TRBJ2-7 and V is TRBV7-9; TRBD1 or TRBD2 may be the D gene (5 bases each). This CDR3 reads CATSQRGDLQYF. The CDR3 DNA sequence: TGTGCCACCTCCCAGAGAGGGGATTTGCAGTACTTC. The full variable domain, its missing parts supplied by reference TRBV7-9 and TRBJ2-7, is DTGVSQNPRHKITKRGQNVTFRCDPISEHNRLYWYRQTLGQGPEFLTYFQNEAQLEKSRLLSDRFSAERPKGSFSTLEIQRTEQGDSAMYLCATSQRGDLQYFGPGTRLTVT.